These 6 T cell receptor beta chains share one sample of origin, sequenced in a study of a mutant IDH1 vaccine in newly diagnosed glioma. Profiled with immunoSEQ multiplex PCR; TCRdb holds only in-frame clones, not every one. The table has 80,000 to 100,000 clones, roughly 78% seen once. Indicated time point: baseline, week 1 (first vaccination visit). The treatment here: pre-vaccination baseline after standard-of-care therapy. The sample was PBMCs, taken from a glioma patient treated with radiotherapy, temozolomide or both. The receptor source for this set is a man aged 35 to 55 with glioma.

The chain carries TRBV5-1 and TRBJ1-1; D ambiguous. The CDR3 sequence is 14 residues long. The germline gives CDR1 SGHRS, CDR2 YFSETQ. Trimming took 2 bases from V and 4 from J, leaving 12 bases between them. CDR3 loop: CASSLHPRGTEAFF. For the CDR3, the DNA is TGCGCCAGCAGCTTACACCCTCGCGGCACTGAAGCTTTCTTT. Variable domain in full (rest from reference TRBV5-1 and TRBJ1-1): KAGVTQTPRYLIKTRGQQVTLSCSPISGHRSVSWYQQTPGQGLQFLFEYFSETQRNKGNFPGRFSGRQFSNSRSEMNVSTLELGDSALYLCASSLHPRGTEAFFGQGTRLTVV.

The chain joins TRBV6-6 to TRBJ2-3; D is ambiguous. The germline gives CDR1 MNHNY, CDR2 SVGAGI (reference sequence). V lost 7 bases and J lost 4, with 15 bases in between. The CDR3 consists of 14 residues. The CDR3 loop is CASNEATGSDTQYF. The DNA of the CDR3 is TGTGCCAGCAACGAGGCGACCGGATCAGATACGCAGTATTTT.

The chain recombines TRBV19 with TRBJ2-1, with 10 bases identical to TRBD2. CDR3 length equals 19 residues. V lost 4 bases, J lost 5 bases, and 17 bases stayed unmatched. Germline V gene sequence: CDR1 LNHDA, CDR2 SQIVND (reference sequence). CDR3 sequence reads: CASSTRAQRTSGRNNEQFF. Here the CDR3 DNA reads TGTGCCAGTAGTACCAGGGCCCAACGGACTAGCGGTCGGAACAATGAGCAGTTCTTC.

The chain combines TRBV19 with TRBJ2-1; D is possibly TRBD2 (6 bases). V shed 5 bases and J shed 1 base, with 12 bases lying between them. This CDR3 region has 15 residues. Germline CDR1 is LNHDA and CDR2 is SQIVND (reference sequence). CDR3 sequence reads: CASSSGEWSYNEQFF. As DNA, the CDR3 is TGTGCCAGTAGTTCGGGGGAGTGGTCCTACAATGAGCAGTTCTTC.

CDR3 DNA: TGTGCCAGCAGTTTTTCACGTAGGGACACTGAAGCTTTCTTT. It is translated as CASSFSRRDTEAFF. The chain is built from TRBV28 and TRBJ1-1; no clear D. The CDR3 is made up of 14 amino acids. Germline values: CDR1 MDHEN, CDR2 SYDVKM. The ends were cut back, 3 bases at V and 3 bases at J, with 11 bases in the middle.

The chain uses TRBV2 and TRBJ1-1, with 8 bases fitting TRBD1. The CDR3 is 14 amino acids. The V gene end was trimmed by 6 bases and the J gene end by 5 bases; junction bases not matched to a gene: 8. The germline CDR1 and CDR2 sequences are SNHLY and FYNNEI. CDR3 residues: CASRETGERTEAFF. CDR3 nucleotide sequence: TGTGCCAGCAGGGAGACAGGGGAGAGGACTGAAGCTTTCTTT. Looking up the rest from reference TRBV2 and TRBJ1-1 gives the full variable domain: EPEVTQTPSHQVTQMGQEVILRCVPISNHLYFYWYRQILGQKVEFLVSFYNNEISEKSEIFDDQFSVERPDGSNFTLKIRSTKLEDSAMYFCASRETGERTEAFFGQGTRLTVV.